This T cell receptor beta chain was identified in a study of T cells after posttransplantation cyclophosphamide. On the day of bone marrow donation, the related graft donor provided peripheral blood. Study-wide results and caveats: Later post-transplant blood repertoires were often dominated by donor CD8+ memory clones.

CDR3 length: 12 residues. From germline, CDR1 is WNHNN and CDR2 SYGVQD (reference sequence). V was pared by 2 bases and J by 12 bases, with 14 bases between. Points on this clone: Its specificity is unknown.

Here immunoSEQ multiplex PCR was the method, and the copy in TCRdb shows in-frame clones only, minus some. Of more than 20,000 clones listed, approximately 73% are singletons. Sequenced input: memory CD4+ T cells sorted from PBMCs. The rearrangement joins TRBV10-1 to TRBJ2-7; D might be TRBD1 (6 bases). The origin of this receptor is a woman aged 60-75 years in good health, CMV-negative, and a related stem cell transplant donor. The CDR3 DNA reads TGCGCCAGCAGTGAGAGTCAGGGGAAGGTGTACTTC. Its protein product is CASSESQGKVYF.